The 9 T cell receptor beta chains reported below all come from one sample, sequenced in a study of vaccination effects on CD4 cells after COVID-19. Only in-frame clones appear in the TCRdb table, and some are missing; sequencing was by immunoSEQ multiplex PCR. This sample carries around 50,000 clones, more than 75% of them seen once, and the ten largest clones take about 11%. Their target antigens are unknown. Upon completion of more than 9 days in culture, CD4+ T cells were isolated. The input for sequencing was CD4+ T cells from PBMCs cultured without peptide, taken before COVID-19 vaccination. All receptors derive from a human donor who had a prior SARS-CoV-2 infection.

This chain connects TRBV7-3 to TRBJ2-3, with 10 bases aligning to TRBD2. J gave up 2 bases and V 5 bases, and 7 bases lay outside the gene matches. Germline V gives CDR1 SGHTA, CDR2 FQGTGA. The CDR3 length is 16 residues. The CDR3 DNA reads TGTGCCAGCAGCCGCCTAGCGGGAGTAACCACAGATACGCAGTATTTT. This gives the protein CASSRLAGVTTDTQYF.

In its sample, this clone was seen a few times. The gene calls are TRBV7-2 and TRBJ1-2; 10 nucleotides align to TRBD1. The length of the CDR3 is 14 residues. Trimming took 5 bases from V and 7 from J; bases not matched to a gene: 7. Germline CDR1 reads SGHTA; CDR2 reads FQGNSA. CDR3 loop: CASSGDRGRRGYTF. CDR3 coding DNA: TGTGCCAGCAGCGGGGACAGGGGCAGGCGTGGCTACACCTTC.

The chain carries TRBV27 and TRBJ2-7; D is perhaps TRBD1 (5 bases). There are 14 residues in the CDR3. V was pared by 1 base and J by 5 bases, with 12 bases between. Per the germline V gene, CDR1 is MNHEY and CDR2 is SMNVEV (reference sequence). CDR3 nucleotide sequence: TGTGCCAGCAGTTTATTATCAGGGTCGGACGAGCAGTACTTC. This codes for CASSLLSGSDEQYF.

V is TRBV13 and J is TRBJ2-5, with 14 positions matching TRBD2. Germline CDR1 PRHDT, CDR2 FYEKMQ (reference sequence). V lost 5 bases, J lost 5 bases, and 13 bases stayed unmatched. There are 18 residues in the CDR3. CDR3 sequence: CASSPAGLAGEFSETQYF. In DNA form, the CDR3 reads TGTGCCAGCAGCCCCGCGGGACTAGCGGGAGAATTTTCGGAGACCCAGTACTTC. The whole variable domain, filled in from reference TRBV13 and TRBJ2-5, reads AAGVIQSPRHLIKEKRETATLKCYPIPRHDTVYWYQQGPGQDPQFLISFYEKMQSDKGSIPDRFSAQQFSDYHSELNMSSLELGDSALYFCASSPAGLAGEFSETQYFGPGTRLLVL.

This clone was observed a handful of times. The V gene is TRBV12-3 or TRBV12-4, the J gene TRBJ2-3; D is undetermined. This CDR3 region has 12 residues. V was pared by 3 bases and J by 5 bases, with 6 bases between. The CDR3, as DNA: TGTGCCAGCAGTTTCGCGCTAGATACGCAGTATTTT. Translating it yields CASSFALDTQYF.

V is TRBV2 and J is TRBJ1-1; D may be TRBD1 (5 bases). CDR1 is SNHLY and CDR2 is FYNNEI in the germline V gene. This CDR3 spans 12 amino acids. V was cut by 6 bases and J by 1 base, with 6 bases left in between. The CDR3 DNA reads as TGTGCCAGCAGCGGGGGGAACACTGAAGCTTTCTTT. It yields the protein CASSGGNTEAFF.

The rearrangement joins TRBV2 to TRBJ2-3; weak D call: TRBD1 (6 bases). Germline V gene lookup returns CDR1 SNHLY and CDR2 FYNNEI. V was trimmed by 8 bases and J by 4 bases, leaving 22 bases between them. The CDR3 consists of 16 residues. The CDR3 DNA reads TGTGCCAGCCGATCAAAAATCCAGGGGACCGCAGATACGCAGTATTTT. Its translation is CASRSKIQGTADTQYF.

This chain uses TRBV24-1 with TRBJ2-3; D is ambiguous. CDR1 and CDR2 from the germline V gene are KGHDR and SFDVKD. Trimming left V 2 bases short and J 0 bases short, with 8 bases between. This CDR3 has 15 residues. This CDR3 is CATSDSTRSTDTQYF. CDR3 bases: TGTGCCACCAGTGATTCGACAAGGAGCACAGATACGCAGTATTTT.

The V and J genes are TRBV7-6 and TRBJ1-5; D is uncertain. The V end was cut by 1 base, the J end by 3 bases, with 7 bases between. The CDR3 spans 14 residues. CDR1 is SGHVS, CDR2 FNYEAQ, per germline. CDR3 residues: CASSLGGNNQPQHF. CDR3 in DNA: TGTGCCAGCAGCTTAGGGGGAAACAATCAGCCCCAGCATTTT.